These T cell receptor beta chains were read from a single sample in a study of radiation and T cells in renal cell carcinoma. The repertoire was sequenced with immunoSEQ multiplex PCR; TCRdb's copy has only in-frame clones and lacks some. This sample has 120,000 to 150,000 clones, with 70% to 90% found just once. Sequenced here: blood, sampled from a patient whose treatment included radiotherapy and nephrectomy. These receptors came from a woman in her forties or fifties with renal cell carcinoma. Both conserved end residues are part of each CDR3. Fields, in order: D gene, J gene, clone size, V gene, CDR3 DNA, CDR3 protein. A D gene is named only where the DNA matches it firmly. Clone size appears in some rows only: once, few, many, or a class for an expanded clone.

d_gene: .
j_gene: TRBJ1-4
abundance: .
v_gene: TRBV19
CDR3nt: TGTGCCAGTAGTTTGGGCCAGGGGTATGAAAAACTGTTTTTT
CDR3aa: CASSLGQGYEKLFF

d_gene: .
j_gene: TRBJ2-7
abundance: .
v_gene: TRBV6-6
CDR3nt: TGTGCCAGCAGTTGGAGGTCCTACGAGCAGTACTTC
CDR3aa: CASSWRSYEQYF

d_gene: .
j_gene: TRBJ1-1
abundance: few
v_gene: TRBV25-1
CDR3nt: TGTGCCAGCAGTTCGGAACAGGCGAACACTGAAGCTTTCTTT
CDR3aa: CASSSEQANTEAFF

d_gene: .
j_gene: TRBJ1-4
abundance: .
v_gene: TRBV6-5
CDR3nt: TGTGCCAGCAGAAACTACGGGGCTAATGAAAAACTGTTTTTT
CDR3aa: CASRNYGANEKLFF

d_gene: .
j_gene: TRBJ1-1
abundance: .
v_gene: TRBV19
CDR3nt: TGTGCCAGTAGTTTTAACACTGAAGCTTTCTTT
CDR3aa: CASSFNTEAFF

d_gene: .
j_gene: TRBJ2-3
abundance: .
v_gene: TRBV10-3
CDR3nt: TGTGCCATCAGTCCACCCGGATCTCCGCAGTATTTT
CDR3aa: CAISPPGSPQYF

d_gene: .
j_gene: TRBJ2-6
abundance: .
v_gene: TRBV2
CDR3nt: TGTGCCAGCAGGGATAACTCTGGGGCCAACGTCCTGACTTTC
CDR3aa: CASRDNSGANVLTF

d_gene: .
j_gene: TRBJ2-1
abundance: few
v_gene: TRBV5-6
CDR3nt: TGTGCCAGCAGCTTGGACAGGGTCAATGAGCAGTTCTTC
CDR3aa: CASSLDRVNEQFF

d_gene: TRBD2
j_gene: TRBJ2-2
abundance: .
v_gene: TRBV5-4
CDR3nt: TGTGCCAGCAGCGAGGGACTAGCGGGACCGACCGGGGAGCTGTTTTTT
CDR3aa: CASSEGLAGPTGELFF

d_gene: TRBD1
j_gene: TRBJ2-7
abundance: .
v_gene: TRBV5-1
CDR3nt: TGCGCCAGCGCGTCCGGGACAGGGACCTACGAGCAGTACTTC
CDR3aa: CASASGTGTYEQYF

d_gene: .
j_gene: TRBJ1-1
abundance: .
v_gene: TRBV10-1
CDR3nt: TGCGCCAGCTCCCTCGGGGGCCCCGGGAACACTGAAGCTTTCTTT
CDR3aa: CASSLGGPGNTEAFF

d_gene: TRBD1
j_gene: TRBJ2-7
abundance: .
v_gene: TRBV7-6
CDR3nt: TGTGCCAGCAGCCCCCAGACAGGGTCCTACGAGCAGTACTTC
CDR3aa: CASSPQTGSYEQYF

d_gene: .
j_gene: TRBJ1-4
abundance: .
v_gene: TRBV4-2
CDR3nt: TGTGCCAGCAGCCGATACTTGGGCTTAGGGGGTGAAAAACTGTTTTTT
CDR3aa: CASSRYLGLGGEKLFF

d_gene: .
j_gene: TRBJ2-2
abundance: once
v_gene: TRBV18
CDR3nt: TGTGCCAGCTCCCCAAGCACAGGTATCACCGGGGAGCTGTTTTTT
CDR3aa: CASSPSTGITGELFF

d_gene: TRBD2
j_gene: TRBJ2-1
abundance: once
v_gene: TRBV7-9
CDR3nt: TGTGCCAGCAGCTTAGGGACTAGCGGGAGCGATGAGCAGTTCTTC
CDR3aa: CASSLGTSGSDEQFF

d_gene: .
j_gene: TRBJ2-3
abundance: .
v_gene: TRBV5-6
CDR3nt: TGTGCCAGCAGCTTAAGTCTCCGAGGCGATACGCAGTATTTT
CDR3aa: CASSLSLRGDTQYF

d_gene: .
j_gene: TRBJ1-4
abundance: .
v_gene: TRBV6-1
CDR3nt: TGTGCCAGCAGTGACAGGGTAGGGAATGAAAAACTGTTTTTT
CDR3aa: CASSDRVGNEKLFF

d_gene: TRBD1
j_gene: TRBJ1-1
abundance: .
v_gene: TRBV7-9
CDR3nt: TGTGCCAGCAGCTTAGAGGGACAGGGGAACACTGAAGCTTTCTTT
CDR3aa: CASSLEGQGNTEAFF

d_gene: .
j_gene: TRBJ2-5
abundance: .
v_gene: TRBV20-1
CDR3nt: TGCAGTGCTAGAGACTTACCAAGCCAGTACTTC
CDR3aa: CSARDLPSQYF

d_gene: TRBD2
j_gene: TRBJ2-1
abundance: .
v_gene: TRBV6-5
CDR3nt: TGTGCCAGCAGACCTAGCGGGAGCTCCTACAATGAGCAGTTCTTC
CDR3aa: CASRPSGSSYNEQFF

d_gene: TRBD2
j_gene: TRBJ2-2
abundance: .
v_gene: TRBV4-1
CDR3nt: TGCGCCAGCAGCCAGGAGCAGCGGGGGACCGGGGAGCTGTTTTTT
CDR3aa: CASSQEQRGTGELFF

d_gene: TRBD2
j_gene: TRBJ2-1
abundance: .
v_gene: TRBV13
CDR3nt: TGTGCCAGCAGCTTGCGGCTAGCGGGCCTCTACAATGAGCAGTTCTTC
CDR3aa: CASSLRLAGLYNEQFF

d_gene: TRBD1
j_gene: TRBJ1-1
abundance: .
v_gene: TRBV28
CDR3nt: TGTGCCAGCAGTTTCGGTTTCCAGGGGGCGCGTAACACTGAAGCTTTCTTT
CDR3aa: CASSFGFQGARNTEAFF

d_gene: .
j_gene: TRBJ1-3
abundance: once
v_gene: TRBV9
CDR3nt: TGTGCCAGCAGCGTAGGTGGGAATCCCAACTCTGGAAACACCATATATTTT
CDR3aa: CASSVGGNPNSGNTIYF

d_gene: .
j_gene: TRBJ2-5
abundance: .
v_gene: TRBV19
CDR3nt: TGTGCCAGTAGTCTAATGCATGGGGGGGAGACCCAGTACTTC
CDR3aa: CASSLMHGGETQYF

d_gene: TRBD2
j_gene: TRBJ2-1
abundance: .
v_gene: TRBV7-2
CDR3nt: TGTGCCAGCAGCTTACATGGGGCGGGAGGCTACAATGAGCAGTTCTTC
CDR3aa: CASSLHGAGGYNEQFF

d_gene: TRBD1
j_gene: TRBJ2-1
abundance: medium-sized
v_gene: TRBV7-6
CDR3nt: TGTGCCAGCAGCTTTGCGTCTTGCGGGACAGGGAGGGGGTGTGCTGAGCAGTTCTTC
CDR3aa: CASSFASCGTGRGCAEQFF

d_gene: .
j_gene: TRBJ2-1
abundance: few
v_gene: TRBV7-2
CDR3nt: TGTGCCAGCAGCTTAAATCCGGGACGGCTAGCTACGGAGCAGTTCTTC
CDR3aa: CASSLNPGRLATEQFF

d_gene: .
j_gene: TRBJ2-7
abundance: .
v_gene: TRBV5-6
CDR3nt: TGTGCCAGCAGCTTGTTCGGGGGTTACGAGCAGTACTTC
CDR3aa: CASSLFGGYEQYF

d_gene: TRBD2
j_gene: TRBJ2-4
abundance: .
v_gene: TRBV19
CDR3nt: TGTGCCAGTAGTTCTAGCGGTGCCAAAAACATTCAGTACTTC
CDR3aa: CASSSSGAKNIQYF

d_gene: .
j_gene: TRBJ2-3
abundance: .
v_gene: TRBV21-1
CDR3nt: TGTGCCAGCAGCGCCCCTCCCGGGGCCACAGATACGCAGTATTTT
CDR3aa: CASSAPPGATDTQYF

d_gene: .
j_gene: TRBJ2-6
abundance: .
v_gene: TRBV10-3
CDR3nt: TGTGCCATCAGTGAGTCGAGCTCTGGGGCCAACGTCCTGACTTTC
CDR3aa: CAISESSSGANVLTF

d_gene: TRBD1
j_gene: TRBJ1-2
abundance: .
v_gene: TRBV27
CDR3nt: TGTGCCAGCAGTATGGGACAGGGTTGGAGTGGCTACACCTTC
CDR3aa: CASSMGQGWSGYTF

d_gene: .
j_gene: TRBJ1-4
abundance: .
v_gene: TRBV4-1
CDR3nt: TGCGCCAGCAGTGGTGTCGGCAGGATCGGGGAAAAACTGTTTTTT
CDR3aa: CASSGVGRIGEKLFF

d_gene: .
j_gene: TRBJ2-5
abundance: .
v_gene: TRBV27
CDR3nt: TGTGCCAGCAGTTTTGGCAGACAAGAGACCCAGTACTTC
CDR3aa: CASSFGRQETQYF

d_gene: .
j_gene: TRBJ2-5
abundance: .
v_gene: TRBV15
CDR3nt: TGTGCCACCAGCAGAGTACGGGGATTTGGGGAGACCCAGTACTTC
CDR3aa: CATSRVRGFGETQYF

d_gene: TRBD1
j_gene: TRBJ2-7
abundance: .
v_gene: TRBV28
CDR3nt: TGTGCCAGCAGTTTAATAGGGACAGGGAACCCCTACGAGCAGTACTTC
CDR3aa: CASSLIGTGNPYEQYF

d_gene: TRBD1
j_gene: TRBJ2-7
abundance: .
v_gene: TRBV4-3
CDR3nt: TGCGCCAGCAGCCAGGACAGGGGGCCGGCCTACGAGCAGTACTTC
CDR3aa: CASSQDRGPAYEQYF

d_gene: TRBD1
j_gene: TRBJ2-6
abundance: .
v_gene: TRBV7-2
CDR3nt: TGTGCCAGCAGCCCCCTGGGGACAGGCCTCCTTTCTGGGGCCAACGTCCTGACTTTC
CDR3aa: CASSPLGTGLLSGANVLTF

d_gene: .
j_gene: TRBJ1-5
abundance: .
v_gene: TRBV28
CDR3nt: TGTGCCAGCCACAGGGCAGGTCAGCCCCAGCATTTT
CDR3aa: CASHRAGQPQHF

d_gene: .
j_gene: TRBJ2-1
abundance: .
v_gene: TRBV11-2
CDR3nt: TGTGCCAGCAGTTTAGATCTTGTGGGCAATGAGCAGTTCTTC
CDR3aa: CASSLDLVGNEQFF

d_gene: TRBD1
j_gene: TRBJ2-4
abundance: once
v_gene: TRBV5-1
CDR3nt: TGCGCCAGCAGCCCGCGGACAGGGGAAAACATTCAGTACTTC
CDR3aa: CASSPRTGENIQYF